This T cell receptor beta chain was captured in a study of T cell responses to AZD1222 COVID-19 vaccine. General study findings and limits: Unmutated variant regions reportedly attract nearly half of all spike-specific TCRs.

Libraries were prepared by immunoSEQ multiplex PCR; TCRdb keeps only in-frame clonotypes and omits some of them. Of more than 95,000 clones in the sample, about nine tenths are singletons; the top ten hold just over 7%. This clone was counted a single time. Antigen specificity is unknown. Germline V gene data show CDR1 as SGHDN and CDR2 as FVKESK. Trimming cost V 0 bases and J 5 bases, with 19 bases left between them. This CDR3 comprises 17 residues. Sequenced material: peripheral blood, taken on day 0 of AZD1222 vaccination. The clonotype was recovered from an adult in good health. The rearrangement uses TRBV14 and TRBJ2-5; weak D call: TRBD2 (5 bases). The CDR3 reads CASSQDLRSAWGETQYF. The DNA for the CDR3 is TGTGCCAGCAGCCAAGATCTTCGTAGCGCGTGGGGTGAGACCCAGTACTTC.